This T cell receptor (beta chain) was identified during a study of blood T cell repertoires in COVID-19. For the study at large: Specimens from acute and convalescent COVID-19 originated in the United States, Italy and Spain. T cells, B-cell-depleted T cells, or PBMCs supplied cDNA or gDNA.

As originally analysed: Estimates of nucleated cell counts were drawn from the amplification of reference gene primers. TCRdb keeps only in-frame clones here, not all; method: immunoSEQ multiplex PCR. V, J and clone size derive from that table, while D and trimming were established from the DNA sequence. Found here are about 130,000 clones, roughly three quarters of them singletons; the top ten hold around a third. Germline V gene lookup returns CDR1 WNHNN and CDR2 SYGVQD (reference sequence). This CDR3 spans 17 amino acids. V trimming: 5 bases; J trimming: 5 bases; junction bases outside the gene matches: 15.

Source material: peripheral blood. The chain is built from TRBV10-1 and TRBJ2-1, with 7 bases identical to TRBD1. The TCR originated in a man in his forties or fifties with active or convalescent COVID-19. CDR3 in amino acids: CASSKTGPVQMNNEQFF. The CDR3 bases are TGCGCCAGCAGTAAGACAGGGCCAGTCCAAATGAACAATGAGCAGTTCTTC.